The TCR beta chain described here comes from a study of CD8 T cells in Susac syndrome. With random hexamers, reverse transcription was performed on about 0.5 to 1 ug of RNA. TCRdb fed the immunoSEQ multiplex PCR reads into MiXCR, producing one record per CDR3 protein. The sample has approximately 160,000 distinct CDR3 sequences; 80% to 95% are singletons. The CDR3 is 16 amino acids. The germline gives CDR1 SGHAT, CDR2 FQNNGV. The ends were cut back, 3 bases at V and 0 bases at J, with 11 bases in the middle. Stable or active relapsing-remitting multiple sclerosis, untreated and meeting revised McDonald criteria, defined the controls. Negative isolation yielded CD4+ and CD8+ T cells, and FACS enriched TEMRA cells.

This TCR was sampled from a human donor with multiple sclerosis. The sequencing sample was made of CD4+ T cells from PBMCs. V usage is TRBV11-2 and J usage is TRBJ1-4; tentative D call: TRBD1 (6 bases). The CDR3 here is CASSFGTLSTNEKLFF. CDR3 nucleotides: TGTGCCAGCAGCTTCGGGACACTTTCAACTAATGAAAAACTGTTTTTT.